One and the same sample provided the 30 T cell receptor beta chains below, sequenced in a study of T cell changes during pregnancy in multiple sclerosis. This table comes from immunoSEQ multiplex PCR, and its TCRdb copy is limited to in-frame clones, with some not included. Of some 80,000 clones in the sample, about 94% were seen once. Material: CD4+ T cells from peripheral blood mononuclear cells, obtained after pregnancy. These receptors all stem from a female donor with multiple sclerosis, enrolled in a pregnancy study.

This chain links TRBV27 with TRBJ2-3, with TRBD2 matching over 13 bases. CDR1 and CDR2 from the germline V gene are MNHEY and SMNVEV (reference sequence). The CDR3 contains 14 residues. V shed 6 bases, J shed 6 bases, and the junction held 3 bases outside the gene matches. The CDR3, as DNA: TGTGCCAGCAGACCACTAGCGGGGGGGGATACGCAGTATTTT. Amino acid sequence: CASRPLAGGDTQYF.

The V and J genes are TRBV7-8 and TRBJ1-5; D is possibly TRBD1 (6 bases). Germline CDR1 reads SGHVS; CDR2 reads FQNEAQ. Trimming shortened V by 5 bases and J by 7 bases, and 12 bases separated the two germline ends. The CDR3 sequence is 13 residues long. This CDR3 reads CASSTRGGQPQHF. The CDR3 DNA follows: TGTGCCAGCAGCACCCGGGGGGGCCAGCCCCAGCATTTT.

The chain carries TRBV5-6 and TRBJ2-3; TRBD2 agrees at 11 bases. With V trimmed by 1 base and J by 3 bases, 7 bases remained unmatched. The CDR3 is 17 amino acids. Per the germline V gene, CDR1 is SGHDT and CDR2 is YYEEEE. The CDR3 reads CASSLIERLAGTDTQYF. CDR3 nucleotides: TGTGCCAGCAGCTTGATCGAAAGACTAGCGGGGACAGATACGCAGTATTTT.

In nucleotides, the CDR3 is TGTGCCAGCAGTGATTCGGAGGGCCCCTACGAGCAGTACTTC. It translates to CASSDSEGPYEQYF. This chain links TRBV6-4 with TRBJ2-7, with D possibly being TRBD2 (6 bases). Germline loops: CDR1 MRHNA, CDR2 SNTAGT. This CDR3 contains 14 residues. Between the trimmed V and J ends, which lost 3 bases and 2 bases, there was a span of 11 bases.

V is TRBV5-6 and J is TRBJ1-5, with D tentatively TRBD1 (5 bases). Trimming cost V 2 bases and J 4 bases, with 13 bases left between them. The CDR3 extends over 15 amino acids. Germline V gene sequence: CDR1 SGHDT, CDR2 YYEEEE. CDR3 residues: CASSLGLGVNQPQHF. CDR3 DNA sequence: TGTGCCAGCAGCTTAGGCCTAGGGGTGAATCAGCCCCAGCATTTT.

J is TRBJ2-7 and V is TRBV10-1; D unclear. With 11 bases removed from V and 3 bases from J, the gap between germline ends came to 5 bases. Germline V CDR1 and CDR2: WNHNN, SYGVQD (reference sequence). CDR3 size: 9 residues. In DNA form, the CDR3 reads TGCGCCCGCGACTACGAGCAGTACTTC. Its translation: CARDYEQYF.

The rearrangement links TRBV7-9 to TRBJ2-1; 11 bases match TRBD2. The trim removed 4 bases at V and 6 bases at J, leaving 2 bases unmatched. Germline CDR1 SEHNR, CDR2 FQNEAQ (reference sequence). CDR3 length: 14 residues. The CDR3 loop reads CASSSGLAANEQFF. The CDR3 region has the DNA TGTGCCAGCAGCTCGGGACTAGCGGCCAATGAGCAGTTCTTC.

This chain uses TRBV9 with TRBJ2-1; a possible D gene is TRBD2 (6 bases). The CDR3 sequence is 16 residues long. The germline V gene has CDR1 SGDLS and CDR2 YYNGEE. V was trimmed by 4 bases and J by 9 bases, leaving 23 bases between them. In nucleotides, the CDR3 is TGTGCCAGCAGCTTTCTAACCGGGACTGGCGTCGGTGAGCAGTTCTTC. It encodes CASSFLTGTGVGEQFF.

The V and J genes are TRBV6-6 and TRBJ2-3; possibly TRBD1 for D (6 bases). The CDR3 runs 14 residues. CDR1 MNHNY and CDR2 SVGAGI come from the germline V gene (reference sequence). Trimming pared 2 bases from V and 3 bases from J, leaving 9 bases between. The DNA for the CDR3 is TGTGCCAGCAGTTACGGGACACCTACAGATACGCAGTATTTT. Translating it yields CASSYGTPTDTQYF.

This chain joins TRBV15 and TRBJ1-4; D uncertain. The germline V and J ends were trimmed by 8 bases and 11 bases, with 15 bases remaining between them. Germline CDR1 is LNHNV and CDR2 is YYDKDF (reference sequence). The CDR3 has 12 amino acids. CDR3 sequence (DNA): TGTGCCACCGGGAATGACGGGGAGAAACTGTTTTTT. This sequence encodes CATGNDGEKLFF.

This chain joins TRBV28 and TRBJ2-7; D perhaps matches TRBD1 (6 bases). V was clipped by 4 bases and J by 3 bases, with 10 bases between them. This CDR3 region has 13 residues. From germline, CDR1 is MDHEN and CDR2 SYDVKM. The CDR3 region has the DNA TGTGCCAGCAGTTCCGGGACACACTACGAGCAGTACTTC. Translation: CASSSGTHYEQYF.

The V and J genes are TRBV30 and TRBJ2-5; D may be TRBD1 (6 bases). Trimming shortened V by 2 bases and J by 0 bases, and 16 bases separated the two germline ends. This CDR3 is 16 amino acids long. Germline CDR1 reads GTSNPN; CDR2 reads SVGIG (reference sequence). The CDR3 DNA is TGTGCCTGGAGTCGGGCAGGGGAGCTGTACCAAGAGACCCAGTACTTC. Its protein is CAWSRAGELYQETQYF.

The J gene is TRBJ2-2, the V gene TRBV7-9, with 7 bases lining up with TRBD2. This CDR3 spans 16 amino acids. V lost 3 bases, J lost 3 bases, and 7 bases stayed unmatched. Germline V gene lookup returns CDR1 SEHNR and CDR2 FQNEAQ (reference sequence). The chain's CDR3 is CASSFPTGGYTGELFF. The DNA of the CDR3 is TGTGCCAGCAGCTTTCCAACGGGGGGTTACACCGGGGAGCTGTTTTTT.

The J gene is TRBJ2-7, the V gene TRBV6-5, with 7 bases that match TRBD2. Germline CDR1 reads MNHEY; CDR2 reads SVGAGI. This CDR3 is 13 amino acids long. The ends lost 7 bases at V and 6 bases at J; junction bases unmatched: 9. The CDR3 sequence is CASKRQGGSEQYF. The CDR3 DNA is TGTGCCAGCAAACGGCAGGGAGGGTCCGAGCAGTACTTC.

This clone has only one observation. The chain combines TRBV11-2 with TRBJ2-7; 8 bases agree with TRBD1. This CDR3 is 17 amino acids long. CDR1 SGHAT and CDR2 FQNNGV come from the germline V gene. V lost 5 bases and J lost 3; bases outside the gene matches: 15. CDR3 nucleotide sequence: TGTGCCAGCAGCAATAGCCGGTTTGGGACAGGCAACTACGAGCAGTACTTC. It specifies CASSNSRFGTGNYEQYF.

The rearrangement joins TRBV30 to TRBJ2-5; 7 bases line up with TRBD2. This CDR3 has 19 amino acids. V shed 3 bases and J 0 bases; nucleotides not matched to a gene: 19. CDR1 is GTSNPN and CDR2 is SVGIG in the germline V gene (reference sequence). CDR3 DNA: TGTGCCTGGAGGGGGTCGGGAGGAGTTGGGTTACAGTACCAAGAGACCCAGTACTTC. Translation gives CAWRGSGGVGLQYQETQYF.

This chain uses TRBV11-3 with TRBJ2-1; D is uncertain. This CDR3 is 14 amino acids long. CDR1 SGHNT and CDR2 YENEEA come from the germline V gene. Trimming removed 0 bases at V and 2 bases at J, with 5 bases between. CDR3 region: CASSLDGPYNEQFF. CDR3 DNA: TGTGCCAGCAGCTTAGATGGCCCCTACAATGAGCAGTTCTTC.

The V gene is TRBV7-3, the J gene TRBJ2-5; TRBD1 matches at 8 bases. V was clipped by 5 bases and J by 7 bases; unmatched bases: 21. Per the germline V gene, CDR1 is SGHTA and CDR2 is FQGTGA. This CDR3 has 18 residues. CDR3 residues: CASSPRRRGTGRDGTQYF. For the CDR3, the DNA is TGTGCCAGCAGCCCACGACGGAGGGGGACAGGAAGAGACGGGACCCAGTACTTC.

The chain employs TRBV15 and TRBJ2-7; D is undetermined. From germline, CDR1 is LNHNV and CDR2 YYDKDF (reference sequence). The V and J ends lost 1 base and 3 bases respectively, with 7 bases between them. This CDR3 is built from 13 residues. The CDR3 spells CATSRVRDYEQYF. Written as DNA, the CDR3 is TGTGCCACCAGCAGAGTTCGAGACTACGAGCAGTACTTC. Supplemented by reference TRBV15 and TRBJ2-7, the full variable domain reads DAMVIQNPRYQVTQFGKPVTLSCSQTLNHNVMYWYQQKSSQAPKLLFHYYDKDFNNEADTPDNFQSRRPNTSFCFLDIRSPGLGDTAMYLCATSRVRDYEQYFGPGTRLTVT.

V is TRBV18 and J is TRBJ2-7; tentatively, D is TRBD2 (5 bases). Between the trimmed V and J ends, which lost 0 bases and 4 bases, there was a span of 13 bases. The CDR3 loop spans 15 amino acids. Germline CDR1 KGHSH, CDR2 LQKENI. The CDR3 here is CASSPPMGAPYEQYF. CDR3 DNA: TGTGCCAGCTCACCACCGATGGGAGCCCCTTACGAGCAGTACTTC.

The rearrangement joins TRBV9 to TRBJ2-2, with D maybe TRBD1 (6 bases). Germline CDR1 and CDR2: SGDLS and YYNGEE. V lost 1 base and J 4 bases, leaving 11 bases between the germline ends. The CDR3 totals 15 residues. CDR3 sequence reads: CASSVTGTTTGELFF. As DNA, the CDR3 is TGTGCCAGCAGCGTAACCGGGACAACCACCGGGGAGCTGTTTTTT.

This chain connects TRBV5-1 to TRBJ2-2; perhaps TRBD2 as D (6 bases). The CDR3 contains 14 residues. In germline, CDR1 is SGHRS, CDR2 YFSETQ. The V end lost 0 bases, the J end lost 5 bases, and 8 bases lay between the germline ends. The CDR3 nucleotides read TGCGCCAGCAGCTTGGCCGGGGGTACCGGGGAGCTGTTTTTT. It is translated as CASSLAGGTGELFF. Drawing the rest from reference TRBV5-1 and TRBJ2-2, the complete variable domain is KAGVTQTPRYLIKTRGQQVTLSCSPISGHRSVSWYQQTPGQGLQFLFEYFSETQRNKGNFPGRFSGRQFSNSRSEMNVSTLELGDSALYLCASSLAGGTGELFFGEGSRLTVL.

The chain combines TRBV9 with TRBJ1-2, with a tentative D call TRBD1 (5 bases). Between the trimmed V and J ends, which lost 0 bases and 4 bases, there was a span of 16 bases. The CDR3 has 16 residues. Looked up from germline, CDR1 is SGDLS and CDR2 is YYNGEE. DNA of the CDR3: TGTGCCAGCAGCGTAGCTACGGGAGGGGATCCCTATGGCTACACCTTC. Its protein is CASSVATGGDPYGYTF.

The chain employs TRBV7-2 and TRBJ2-5; 10 bases are shared with TRBD2. Germline trimming cut 5 bases from V and 3 bases from J; bases unmatched to any gene: 15. CDR3 size: 18 residues. From germline, CDR1 is SGHTA and CDR2 FQGNSA. CDR3 sequence: CASSGLAGVGLTKETQYF. In nucleotides, the CDR3 is TGTGCCAGCAGCGGTCTAGCGGGAGTCGGATTGACAAAAGAGACCCAGTACTTC.

The gene calls are TRBV11-2 and TRBJ1-1; a weak D match, TRBD1 (5 bases). Trimming left V 2 bases short and J 11 bases short, with 15 bases between. The CDR3 covers 13 residues. Germline CDR1 and CDR2: SGHAT and FQNNGV. The chain's CDR3 is CASSLSRGERAFF. CDR3 DNA sequence: TGTGCCAGCAGCTTATCCCGGGGGGAACGGGCTTTCTTT.

The sample holds one count of this clone. The chain has TRBV7-9 and TRBJ2-2, with TRBD1 matching 7 bases. The V and J ends lost 2 bases and 3 bases, in that order; junction bases with no gene match: 9. CDR1 SEHNR and CDR2 FQNEAQ come from the germline V gene (reference sequence). The CDR3 is 17 residues long. CDR3: CASSLILTGRHTGELFF. The CDR3, as DNA: TGTGCCAGCAGCTTAATTTTGACAGGGCGCCACACCGGGGAGCTGTTTTTT. Supplemented by reference TRBV7-9 and TRBJ2-2, the full variable domain reads DTGVSQNPRHKITKRGQNVTFRCDPISEHNRLYWYRQTLGQGPEFLTYFQNEAQLEKSRLLSDRFSAERPKGSFSTLEIQRTEQGDSAMYLCASSLILTGRHTGELFFGEGSRLTVL.

This chain uses TRBV14 with TRBJ2-1, with TRBD2 identical over 11 bases. Germline CDR1 is SGHDN and CDR2 is FVKESK. The CDR3 length is 16 residues. V trimming: 1 base; J trimming: 14 bases; junction bases outside the gene matches: 13. The CDR3 DNA follows: TGTGCCAGCAGCCAAGGGGTTACACTAGCGGGAGAGAAGGAGTTCTTC. This translates into CASSQGVTLAGEKEFF.

The rearrangement uses TRBV7-9 and TRBJ1-1; 8 nucleotides agree with TRBD1. Germline V gene data show CDR1 as SEHNR and CDR2 as FQNEAQ (reference sequence). Germline trimming cut 1 base from V and 2 bases from J; bases unmatched to any gene: 3. The CDR3 is made up of 15 amino acids. The CDR3, as DNA: TGTGCCAGCAGCTTAGGAGGACAGGGTAACACTGAAGCTTTCTTT. The encoded protein is CASSLGGQGNTEAFF.

In this sample, this clone turned up once. The rearrangement joins TRBV19 to TRBJ2-7; 7 positions agree with TRBD1. Germline values: CDR1 LNHDA, CDR2 SQIVND (reference sequence). This CDR3 spans 16 amino acids. V was pared by 8 bases and J by 0 bases, with 13 bases of the junction left unmatched. The CDR3 nucleotides read TGTGCCAGTGGTTCCGGACTCCGGGACAGCTCCTACGAGCAGTACTTC. It specifies CASGSGLRDSSYEQYF.

The V gene is TRBV6-1, the J gene TRBJ2-1, with D possibly being TRBD2 (5 bases). The CDR3 is 15 amino acids. Looked up from germline, CDR1 is MNHNS and CDR2 is SASEGT. V was clipped by 8 bases and J by 8 bases, with 22 bases between them. The CDR3 DNA is TGTGCCAGCGGGGTCGACGGTATAGCGTCCCATGAGCAGTTCTTC. Residues: CASGVDGIASHEQFF.